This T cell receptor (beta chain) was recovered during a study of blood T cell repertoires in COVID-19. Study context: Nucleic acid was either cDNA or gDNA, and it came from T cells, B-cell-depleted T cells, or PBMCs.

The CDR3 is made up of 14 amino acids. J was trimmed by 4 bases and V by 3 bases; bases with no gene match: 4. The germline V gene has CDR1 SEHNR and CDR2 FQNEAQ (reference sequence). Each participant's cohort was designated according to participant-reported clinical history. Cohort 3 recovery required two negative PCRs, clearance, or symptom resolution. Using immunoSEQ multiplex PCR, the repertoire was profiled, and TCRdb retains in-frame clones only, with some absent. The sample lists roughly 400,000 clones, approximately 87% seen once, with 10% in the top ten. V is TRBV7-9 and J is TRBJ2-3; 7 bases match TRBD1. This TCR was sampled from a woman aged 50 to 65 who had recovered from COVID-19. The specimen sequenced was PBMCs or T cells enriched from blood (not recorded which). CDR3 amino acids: CASSFGTASDTQYF. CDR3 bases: TGTGCCAGCAGCTTTGGGACAGCTTCAGATACGCAGTATTTT.